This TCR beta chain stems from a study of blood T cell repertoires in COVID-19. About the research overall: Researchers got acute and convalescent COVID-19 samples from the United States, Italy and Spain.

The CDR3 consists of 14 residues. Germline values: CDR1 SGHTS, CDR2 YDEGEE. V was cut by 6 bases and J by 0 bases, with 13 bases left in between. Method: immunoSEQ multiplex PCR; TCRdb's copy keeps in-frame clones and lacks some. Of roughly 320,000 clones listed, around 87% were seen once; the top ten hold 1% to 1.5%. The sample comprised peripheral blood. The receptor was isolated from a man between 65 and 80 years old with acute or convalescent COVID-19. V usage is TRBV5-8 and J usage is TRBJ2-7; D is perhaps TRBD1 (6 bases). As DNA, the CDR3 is TGTGCCAGCACCGGACAGTGGAGCTCCTACGAGCAGTACTTC. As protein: CASTGQWSSYEQYF.